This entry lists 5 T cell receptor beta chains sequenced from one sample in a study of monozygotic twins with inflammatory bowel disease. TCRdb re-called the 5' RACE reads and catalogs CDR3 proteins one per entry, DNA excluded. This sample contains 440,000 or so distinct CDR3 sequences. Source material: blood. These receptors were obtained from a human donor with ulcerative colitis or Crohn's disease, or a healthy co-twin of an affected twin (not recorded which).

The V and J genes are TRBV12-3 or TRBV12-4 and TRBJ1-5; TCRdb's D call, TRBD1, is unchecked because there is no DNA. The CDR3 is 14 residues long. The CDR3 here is CASSSGTGLQPQHF.

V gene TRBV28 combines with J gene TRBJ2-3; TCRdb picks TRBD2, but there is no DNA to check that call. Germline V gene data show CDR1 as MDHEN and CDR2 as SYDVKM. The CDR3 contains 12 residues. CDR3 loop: CAYRASTDTQYF. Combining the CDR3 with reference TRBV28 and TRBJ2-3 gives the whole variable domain DVKVTQSSRYLVKRTGEKVFLECVQDMDHENMFWYRQDPGLGLRLIYFSYDVKMKEKGDIPEGYSVSREKKERFSLILESASTNQTSMYLCAYRASTDTQYFGPGTRLTVL.

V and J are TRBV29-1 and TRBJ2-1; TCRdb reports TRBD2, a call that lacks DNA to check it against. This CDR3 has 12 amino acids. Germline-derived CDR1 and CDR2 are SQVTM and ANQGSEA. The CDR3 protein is CSVGGLGDEQFF.

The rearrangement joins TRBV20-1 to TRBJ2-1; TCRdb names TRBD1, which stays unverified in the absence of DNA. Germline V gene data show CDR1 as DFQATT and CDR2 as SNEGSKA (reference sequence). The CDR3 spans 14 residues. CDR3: CSAVPASPYNEQFF.

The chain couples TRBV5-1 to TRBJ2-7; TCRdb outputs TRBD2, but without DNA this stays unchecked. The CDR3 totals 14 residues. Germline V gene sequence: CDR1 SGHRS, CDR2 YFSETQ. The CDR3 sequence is CASSQGLVSYEQYF. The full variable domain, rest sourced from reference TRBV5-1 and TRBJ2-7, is KAGVTQTPRYLIKTRGQQVTLSCSPISGHRSVSWYQQTPGQGLQFLFEYFSETQRNKGNFPGRFSGRQFSNSRSEMNVSTLELGDSALYLCASSQGLVSYEQYFGPGTRLTVT.